The following is a T cell receptor (beta chain) sequence with its context. There are a few counts of this clonotype. Its antigen has not been determined. Base quality data are lacking; no much larger clone is found one base away. Sequences SGHTA (CDR1) and FQGNSA (CDR2) are obtained from the germline V gene. For this chain, trimming is 5 bases at the V end and 1 base at the J end, and the number of junction bases without a gene match is 6. The CDR3 covers 16 residues, taking in both the cysteine and the phenylalanine. Kept here is only the CDR3 DNA, which spans 48 bases and is read in frame from base 1. All donors were healthy Caucasians. Three pairs of female monozygotic twins, all aged about 18 to 30 years, were included in the twin cohort. Peripheral blood mononuclear cells were the source from which RNA for the TCR libraries was isolated. The sample is drawn from a study of identical twins (dated by TCRdb to 2016 to 2018). General notes on the study: To test whether fetal clonotypes persist, this study deep-sequenced TCR alpha and beta repertoires from monozygotic twins, from unrelated adults of various ages, and from cord blood. To rule out contamination, replicate twin experiments were performed at different times with different library preparation protocols.

General study outcomes and caveats: Because the same donors could not be followed over many years, the conclusions relied on cross-sectional statistical analysis. In monozygotic twins, recombination models systematically underestimated out-of-frame TCR alpha sharing, but the models matched the sharing seen between unrelated individuals. A weaker excess of twin sharing was found in beta out-of-frame sequences because the signal-to-noise ratio was lowered by fewer shared sequences. Fewer insertions were carried by abundant cord blood beta clonotypes, a similar but weaker trend appeared in young adult naive repertoires, and no such trend appeared in memory repertoires. Compared with coincidental sharing between unrelated individuals, out-of-frame TCR alpha sequences shared between twins showed an excess of sequences with low generation probability. Invariant T cells such as MAIT and iNKT could partly confound zero-insertion analyses, though diverse VJ usage argued against this for most clonotypes.

Receptors were amplified or captured by 5' RACE. The listed sequencing device is Illumina HiSeq 2000. A universal primer binding site was added through template switching, and the final cDNA carried a unique molecular identifier so that TCR cDNA molecules could be counted accurately. First-strand cDNA for TCR alpha and beta chains was synthesized from specific primers in the conserved constant-segment region. To control for contamination, every cDNA library carried two barcodes: a SMART-Mk sample barcode plus Illumina barcodes. Two successive PCR steps introduced TruSeq adapter sequences along with Illumina sample barcodes. TCR alpha and beta cDNA libraries were sequenced on the Illumina HiSeq platform with custom primers. In the paper's pipeline: MiGEC was used to process raw reads and extract unique molecular identifiers, and MiXCR was used to find CDR3 positions. For each individual, recombination models were inferred using an EM algorithm with the repgenHMM and IGoR tools. The analysis of shared clonotypes was done with the tcR package in R, with sharing normalized by the product of cloneset sizes. Out-of-frame nonproductive sequences were analyzed to study raw recombination free of thymic and clonal selection effects. TCRdb trimmed public reads at Q25 via fastp, called clones via MiXCR and kept in-frame beta chains. Merged by CDR3 protein, the rows form single entries marked with the most common genes and DNA. The V and J calls and clone size are TCRdb's, not the authors'. The sample profile shows around 960,000 distinct CDR3 sequences; approximately 13% of them were found once. The ten top clones hold 1.5% to 2% of the sample.

The same data also contributed to another study, on yellow fever vaccine responses in identical twins. The second study, in turn, reports: The authors reported that the T cell response to vaccination in identical twins appeared partly convergent and partly personalized. Focusing on identical twins, the study followed the T cell clones that responded to the vaccine, and did so with precision.

The sequence was collected from a woman aged 18-30 years in good health. Sequenced input: PBMCs. The V gene is TRBV7-2 and the J gene is TRBJ2-1; 9 central nucleotides agree with TRBD2. The CDR3 sequence is CASSQPLAGSYNEQFF. The nucleotide sequence reads as follows: TGTGCCAGCAGCCAACCGCTAGCGGGGTCCTACAATGAGCAGTTCTTC.